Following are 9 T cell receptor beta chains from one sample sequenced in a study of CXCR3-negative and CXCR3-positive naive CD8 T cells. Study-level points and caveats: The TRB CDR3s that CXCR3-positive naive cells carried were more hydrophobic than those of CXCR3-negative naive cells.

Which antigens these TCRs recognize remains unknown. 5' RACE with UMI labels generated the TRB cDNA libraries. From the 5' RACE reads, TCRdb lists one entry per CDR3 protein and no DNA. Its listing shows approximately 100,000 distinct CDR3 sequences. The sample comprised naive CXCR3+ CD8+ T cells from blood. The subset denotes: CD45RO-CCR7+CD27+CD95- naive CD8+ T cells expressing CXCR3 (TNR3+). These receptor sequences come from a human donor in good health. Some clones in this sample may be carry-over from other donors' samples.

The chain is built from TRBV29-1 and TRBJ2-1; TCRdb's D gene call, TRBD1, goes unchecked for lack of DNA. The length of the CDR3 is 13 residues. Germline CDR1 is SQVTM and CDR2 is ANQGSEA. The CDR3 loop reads CSAEGQGANEQFF.

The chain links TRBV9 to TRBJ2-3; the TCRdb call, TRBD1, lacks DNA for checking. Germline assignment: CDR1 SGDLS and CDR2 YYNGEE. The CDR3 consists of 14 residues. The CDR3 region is CASSGQGVANTQYF.

CDR3 loop: CASSLVEGVSGIHNEQFF. The V gene is TRBV7-9, the J gene TRBJ2-1; TCRdb's D call of TRBD2 is untestable without DNA. This CDR3 region has 18 residues. Germline assignment: CDR1 SEHNR and CDR2 FQNEAQ (reference sequence). Variable domain in full (rest from reference TRBV7-9 and TRBJ2-1): DTGVSQNPRHKITKRGQNVTFRCDPISEHNRLYWYRQTLGQGPEFLTYFQNEAQLEKSRLLSDRFSAERPKGSFSTLEIQRTEQGDSAMYLCASSLVEGVSGIHNEQFFGPGTRLTVL.

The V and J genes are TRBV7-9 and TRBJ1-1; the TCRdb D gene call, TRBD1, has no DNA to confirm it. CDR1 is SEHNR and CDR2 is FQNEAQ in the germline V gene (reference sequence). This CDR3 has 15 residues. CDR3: CASRWIGGGAEMAFF.

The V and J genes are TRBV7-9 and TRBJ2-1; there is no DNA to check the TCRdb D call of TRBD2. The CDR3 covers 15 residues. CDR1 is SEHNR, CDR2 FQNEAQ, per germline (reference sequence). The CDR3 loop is CASSFHPRGDNEQFF.

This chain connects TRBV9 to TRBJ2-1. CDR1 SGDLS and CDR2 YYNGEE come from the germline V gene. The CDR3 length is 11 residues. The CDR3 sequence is CASSVDSEQFF.

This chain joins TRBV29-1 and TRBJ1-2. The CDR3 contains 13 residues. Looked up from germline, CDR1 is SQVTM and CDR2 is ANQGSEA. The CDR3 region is CSVEGRDGPGYTF.

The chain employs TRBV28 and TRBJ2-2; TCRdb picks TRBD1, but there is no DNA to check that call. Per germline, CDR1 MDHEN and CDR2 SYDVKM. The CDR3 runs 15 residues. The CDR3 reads CASSLEGAGSGELFF.

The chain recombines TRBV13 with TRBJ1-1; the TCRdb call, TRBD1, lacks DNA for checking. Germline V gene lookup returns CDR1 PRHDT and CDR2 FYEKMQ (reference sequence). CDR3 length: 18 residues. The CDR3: CASSLRGGTGSIDTEAFF.